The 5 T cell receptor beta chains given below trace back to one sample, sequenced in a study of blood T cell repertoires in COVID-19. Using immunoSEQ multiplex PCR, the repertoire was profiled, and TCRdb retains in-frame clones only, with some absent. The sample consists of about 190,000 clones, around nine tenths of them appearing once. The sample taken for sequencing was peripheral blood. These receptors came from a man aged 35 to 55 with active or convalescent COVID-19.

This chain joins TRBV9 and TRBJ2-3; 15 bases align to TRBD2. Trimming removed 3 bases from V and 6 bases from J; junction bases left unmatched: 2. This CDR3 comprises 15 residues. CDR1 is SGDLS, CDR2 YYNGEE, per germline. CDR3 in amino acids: CASSAGTSGGDTQYF. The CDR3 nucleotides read TGTGCCAGCAGCGCGGGGACTAGCGGGGGGGATACGCAGTATTTT.

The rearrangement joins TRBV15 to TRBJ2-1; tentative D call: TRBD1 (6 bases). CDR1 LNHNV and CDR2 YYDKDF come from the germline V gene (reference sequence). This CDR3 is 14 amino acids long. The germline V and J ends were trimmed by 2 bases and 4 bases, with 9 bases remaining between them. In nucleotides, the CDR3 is TGTGCCACCAGCAGACCAGGACAGTACAATGAGCAGTTCTTC. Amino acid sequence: CATSRPGQYNEQFF.

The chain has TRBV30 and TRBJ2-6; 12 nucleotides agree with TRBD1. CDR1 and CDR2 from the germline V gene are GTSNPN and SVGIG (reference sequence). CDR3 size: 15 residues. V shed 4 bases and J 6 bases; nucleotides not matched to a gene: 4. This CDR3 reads CAWIGTGGQANVLTF. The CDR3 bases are TGTGCCTGGATCGGGACAGGGGGCCAGGCCAACGTCCTGACTTTC.

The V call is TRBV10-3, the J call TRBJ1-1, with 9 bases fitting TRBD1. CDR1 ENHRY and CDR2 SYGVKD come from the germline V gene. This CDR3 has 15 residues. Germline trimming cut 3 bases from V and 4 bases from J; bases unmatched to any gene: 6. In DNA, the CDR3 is TGTGCCATCAGTGAACAGGGGGCTACGGGCACTGAAGCTTTCTTT. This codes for CAISEQGATGTEAFF.

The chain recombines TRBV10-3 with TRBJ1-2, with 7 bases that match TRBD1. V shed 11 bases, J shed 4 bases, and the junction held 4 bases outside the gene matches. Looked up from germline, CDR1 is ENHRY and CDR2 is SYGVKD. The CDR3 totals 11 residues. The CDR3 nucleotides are TGTGCCTCCACAGGGGCCTATGGCTACACCTTC. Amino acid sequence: CASTGAYGYTF.